Below are 27 T cell receptor beta chains sequenced from a single sample in a study of cytomegalovirus exposure and HLA in healthy donors. 13 Jbeta primers and 60 Vbeta primers were used for the PCR. The table came from immunoSEQ multiplex PCR; TCRdb's copy has only in-frame clones and leaves some out. In the table there are 150,000 or so clones, under 85% of which are singletons. The sample consisted of PBMCs. The receptors originated from a human donor in good health.

The V and J genes are TRBV14 and TRBJ2-3; tentative D call: TRBD2 (5 bases). The CDR3 has 16 amino acids. CDR1 SGHDN and CDR2 FVKESK come from the germline V gene. V was shortened by 4 bases and J by 4 bases, with 18 bases between the two germline ends. CDR3 DNA sequence: TGTGCCAGCAGCCTCCGACTACCATCGATGGCAGATACGCAGTATTTT. Amino acids: CASSLRLPSMADTQYF.

This clone was recorded a few times. This chain links TRBV10-3 with TRBJ1-2, with 9 bases that match TRBD1. The CDR3 contains 13 residues. In germline, CDR1 is ENHRY, CDR2 SYGVKD. The J segment lost 5 bases and the V segment lost 6 bases, leaving 4 bases of the junction unmatched. The CDR3 is CAISTGTGYGYTF. The CDR3 DNA sequence: TGTGCCATCAGCACCGGGACAGGGTATGGCTACACCTTC.

This chain uses TRBV5-1 with TRBJ2-5; a weak D match, TRBD2 (5 bases). The germline gives CDR1 SGHRS, CDR2 YFSETQ. V was shortened by 7 bases and J by 2 bases, with 12 bases between the two germline ends. This CDR3 is built from 13 residues. CDR3 in DNA: TGCGCCAGCCGCCGGGGATTTCAAGAGACCCAGTACTTC. Its translation is CASRRGFQETQYF.

This rearrangement joins TRBV4-2 to TRBJ2-1; TRBD2 aligns across 13 bases. CDR3 size: 17 residues. CDR1 LGHNA and CDR2 YNFKEQ come from the germline V gene. Trimming at V came to 4 bases and at J to 4 bases, leaving 7 bases not matched to a gene. CDR3 sequence: CASSPWTSGGPYNEQFF. In nucleotides, the CDR3 is TGTGCCAGCAGCCCCTGGACTAGCGGGGGACCATACAATGAGCAGTTCTTC.

J is TRBJ1-2 and V is TRBV4-1; TRBD1 matches at 7 bases. The CDR3 loop spans 15 amino acids. Trimming cost V 1 base and J 6 bases; bases outside gene matches: 8. CDR1 and CDR2 from the germline V gene are MGHRA and YSYEKL. The CDR3 protein is CASSQVGTAANGYTF. CDR3 nucleotides: TGCGCCAGCAGCCAAGTCGGGACAGCCGCCAATGGCTACACCTTC.

The chain recombines TRBV6-5 with TRBJ1-1; D is ambiguous. Between the trimmed V and J ends, which lost 2 bases and 0 bases, there was a span of 13 bases. Germline V CDR1 and CDR2: MNHEY, SVGAGI. The CDR3 extends over 16 amino acids. DNA of the CDR3: TGTGCCAGCAGTTACGGGCAGTACACCTTGAACACTGAAGCTTTCTTT. Translating gives CASSYGQYTLNTEAFF.

The V gene is TRBV9, the J gene TRBJ1-1; 8 positions agree with TRBD1. The J segment lost 5 bases and the V segment lost 3 bases, leaving 6 bases of the junction unmatched. Germline V gene lookup returns CDR1 SGDLS and CDR2 YYNGEE. The CDR3 loop spans 14 amino acids. Written as DNA, the CDR3 is TGTGCCAGCAGCGGACCAGGGGGCAGGACTGAAGCTTTCTTT. This sequence encodes CASSGPGGRTEAFF. Full variable domain (missing parts from reference TRBV9 and TRBJ1-1): DSGVTQTPKHLITATGQRVTLRCSPRSGDLSVYWYQQSLDQGLQFLIQYYNGEERAKGNILERFSAQQFPDLHSELNLSSLELGDSALYFCASSGPGGRTEAFFGQGTRLTVV.

The chain recombines TRBV7-3 with TRBJ2-2, with TRBD1 matching over 7 bases. The CDR3 is 16 residues long. Germline values: CDR1 SGHTA, CDR2 FQGTGA. The J segment lost 4 bases and the V segment lost 2 bases, leaving 7 bases of the junction unmatched. The CDR3 loop reads CASSLLNRGTTGELFF. CDR3 nucleotides: TGTGCCAGCAGCTTACTTAACAGGGGTACCACCGGGGAGCTGTTTTTT.

This clone was seen just once. This chain links TRBV6-1 with TRBJ2-5; TRBD2 matches 13 bases. The end of the DNA fits TRBJ2-7 better, so the J call may be wrong. The CDR3 has 14 residues. The germline V gene encodes CDR1 MNHNS and CDR2 SASEGT. The CDR3 loop is CASSLGLAGYEQYF. The CDR3 DNA reads as TGTGCCAGCAGCCTGGGACTAGCGGGGTACGAGCAGTACTTC.

The J gene is TRBJ1-2, the V gene TRBV9; 10 bases are a match to TRBD1. Germline V gene sequence: CDR1 SGDLS, CDR2 YYNGEE. V dropped 2 bases and J dropped 8; count of bases not matched to a gene: 9. This CDR3 is 15 amino acids long. The CDR3 DNA follows: TGTGCCAGCAGCGTTCGGGACAGGGGTATTGAAGGCTACACCTTC. Amino acids: CASSVRDRGIEGYTF.

The V and J genes are TRBV7-2 and TRBJ2-5; D is possibly TRBD1 or TRBD2 (5 bases each). V dropped 5 bases and J dropped 7 bases, with 11 bases sitting between them. The CDR3 loop spans 12 amino acids. Per germline, CDR1 SGHTA and CDR2 FQGNSA. CDR3: CASSLDSGTQYF. The DNA of the CDR3 is TGTGCCAGCAGCCTAGACAGCGGGACCCAGTACTTC. The full variable domain, completed using reference TRBV7-2 and TRBJ2-5, is GAGVSQSPSNKVTEKGKDVELRCDPISGHTALYWYRQSLGQGLEFLIYFQGNSAPDKSGLPSDRFSAERTGGSVSTLTIQRTQQEDSAVYLCASSLDSGTQYFGPGTRLLVL.

The chain is built from TRBV11-1 and TRBJ1-1, with 7 bases identical to TRBD1. This CDR3 has 14 residues. The J segment lost 4 bases and the V segment lost 5 bases, leaving 7 bases of the junction unmatched. The V gene's germline CDR1 is SGHAT and CDR2 FQDESV (reference sequence). CDR3 in DNA: TGTGCCAGCAGCCTAGACAGGGCGGCCACTGAAGCTTTCTTT. Amino acid sequence: CASSLDRAATEAFF.

The chain has TRBV9 and TRBJ2-2; the match to TRBD2 covers 8 bases. In germline, CDR1 is SGDLS, CDR2 YYNGEE. Trimming cost V 1 base and J 4 bases; bases outside gene matches: 6. This CDR3 is built from 16 residues. The CDR3, as DNA: TGTGCCAGCAGCGTAACGGCGGGGGGCGGCACCGGGGAGCTGTTTTTT. Translated: CASSVTAGGGTGELFF.

This clone has a handful of counts. This chain links TRBV27 with TRBJ2-1, with D possibly being TRBD2 (6 bases). Germline V gene sequence: CDR1 MNHEY, CDR2 SMNVEV (reference sequence). This CDR3 spans 12 amino acids. V lost 3 bases, J lost 9 bases, and 9 bases lay in between. CDR3 sequence reads: CASSFPGGEQFF. Here the CDR3 DNA reads TGTGCCAGCAGTTTCCCCGGGGGTGAGCAGTTCTTC.

The chain uses TRBV2 and TRBJ2-3; a possible D gene is TRBD1 (6 bases). This CDR3 has 15 residues. The V and J ends lost 5 bases and 0 bases respectively, with 12 bases between them. Germline values: CDR1 SNHLY, CDR2 FYNNEI. The DNA for the CDR3 is TGTGCCAGCAGTTTATACAGGGAAAGCACAGATACGCAGTATTTT. As protein: CASSLYRESTDTQYF.

CDR3: CASSPRGQDLEAFF. The CDR3 coding sequence is TGTGCCAGCAGCCCCAGAGGACAGGACCTTGAAGCTTTCTTT. The chain recombines TRBV14 with TRBJ1-1, with 7 bases matching TRBD1. This CDR3 spans 14 amino acids. The germline V gene has CDR1 SGHDN and CDR2 FVKESK. J gave up 7 bases and V 4 bases, and 9 bases lay outside the gene matches.

The chain couples TRBV4-1 to TRBJ2-1; maybe TRBD2 (6 bases). CDR1 MGHRA and CDR2 YSYEKL come from the germline V gene. The CDR3 sequence is 15 residues long. V lost 2 bases to trimming and J lost 0 bases, with 8 bases between them. Written as DNA, the CDR3 is TGCGCCAGCAGCCAACGGGGGAACTCCTACAATGAGCAGTTCTTC. Translation gives CASSQRGNSYNEQFF.

V is TRBV29-1 and J is TRBJ1-1, with TRBD1 identical over 11 bases. CDR1 and CDR2 (germline): SQVTM, ANQGSEA. The CDR3 sequence is 12 residues long. V trimming: 7 bases; J trimming: 5 bases; junction bases outside the gene matches: 3. CDR3 sequence (DNA): TGCAGCGGGACAGGGGGCGGAACTGAAGCTTTCTTT. Its protein is CSGTGGGTEAFF.

The chain has TRBV12-5 and TRBJ1-1; 7 positions agree with TRBD1. Looked up from germline, CDR1 is LGHNT and CDR2 is FRNRAP. CDR3 length: 18 amino acids. V dropped 3 bases and J dropped 3; count of bases not matched to a gene: 16. The CDR3 region has the DNA TGTGCTAGTGGTTTCTGGCCACAGGGGCGCGGGCGAGACACTGAAGCTTTCTTT. Translating it yields CASGFWPQGRGRDTEAFF.

The chain employs TRBV2 and TRBJ2-7; D is uncertain. V was cut by 5 bases and J by 2 bases, with 22 bases left in between. The CDR3 totals 17 residues. CDR1 is SNHLY and CDR2 is FYNNEI in the germline V gene. The CDR3 DNA reads as TGTGCCAGCAGTCACCCGGTGGCAAACAGAGCTACCTACGAGCAGTACTTC. It is translated as CASSHPVANRATYEQYF.

The V gene is TRBV6-6, the J gene TRBJ2-7, with 9 bases fitting TRBD1. With V trimmed by 7 bases and J by 4 bases, 5 bases remained unmatched. CDR1 and CDR2 (germline): MNHNY, SVGAGI (reference sequence). This CDR3 has 13 residues. The CDR3 reads CASTRQGVYEQYF. The CDR3 DNA follows: TGTGCCAGCACGCGACAGGGGGTGTACGAGCAGTACTTC.

V is TRBV4-1 and J is TRBJ1-3; 10 bases map to TRBD1. V lost 4 bases to trimming and J lost 10 bases; unmatched junction nucleotides: 10. This CDR3 spans 15 amino acids. Germline lookup yields CDR1 MGHRA and CDR2 YSYEKL. The CDR3 coding sequence is TGCGCCAGCAGCCGAAACTCGGGACAGGGGACAACCATATATTTT. Its protein is CASSRNSGQGTTIYF.

The J gene is TRBJ2-5, the V gene TRBV5-1; D unresolved. CDR3 length equals 11 residues. V was cut by 6 bases and J by 2 bases, with 5 bases left in between. The V gene's germline CDR1 is SGHRS and CDR2 YFSETQ. The CDR3 here is CASTGQETQYF. The DNA of the CDR3 is TGCGCCAGCACAGGACAAGAGACCCAGTACTTC. Full variable domain (remainder filled in from reference TRBV5-1 and TRBJ2-5): KAGVTQTPRYLIKTRGQQVTLSCSPISGHRSVSWYQQTPGQGLQFLFEYFSETQRNKGNFPGRFSGRQFSNSRSEMNVSTLELGDSALYLCASTGQETQYFGPGTRLLVL.

CDR3 sequence: CASSHHWASGNTDTQYF. The CDR3 DNA sequence: TGTGCCAGCAGCCATCATTGGGCTAGCGGGAACACAGATACGCAGTATTTT. The gene calls are TRBV7-9 and TRBJ2-3, with TRBD2 identical over 9 bases. Germline CDR1 and CDR2: SEHNR and FQNEAQ (reference sequence). Trimming took 5 bases from V and 2 from J; bases not matched to a gene: 11. This CDR3 is 17 amino acids long.

The chain has TRBV7-2 and TRBJ2-3, with 9 bases fitting TRBD2. Germline V lookup: CDR1 SGHTA, CDR2 FQGNSA. The CDR3 is 13 residues long. The ends lost 0 bases at V and 8 bases at J; junction bases unmatched: 0. The CDR3 protein is CASSLATSGTQYF. The CDR3 region has the DNA TGTGCCAGCAGCTTAGCGACTAGCGGTACGCAGTATTTT. The whole variable domain, remainder taken from reference TRBV7-2 and TRBJ2-3, is GAGVSQSPSNKVTEKGKDVELRCDPISGHTALYWYRQSLGQGLEFLIYFQGNSAPDKSGLPSDRFSAERTGGSVSTLTIQRTQQEDSAVYLCASSLATSGTQYFGPGTRLTVL.

The V gene is TRBV27, the J gene TRBJ2-3, with TRBD2 identical over 9 bases. Per the germline V gene, CDR1 is MNHEY and CDR2 is SMNVEV (reference sequence). CDR3 size: 19 residues. V was clipped by 3 bases and J by 4 bases; unmatched bases: 17. In DNA, the CDR3 is TGTGCCAGCAGTTTGGTTAGCGGGGGAAACGTTTTACGCGCAGATACGCAGTATTTT. It specifies CASSLVSGGNVLRADTQYF.

The chain combines TRBV5-6 with TRBJ1-6; 7 positions agree with TRBD1. Trimming at V came to 4 bases and at J to 11 bases, leaving 9 bases not matched to a gene. Per the germline V gene, CDR1 is SGHDT and CDR2 is YYEEEE. The CDR3 is 14 residues long. CDR3 amino acids: CASSPTGIKAPLHF. The CDR3 coding sequence is TGTGCCAGCAGCCCGACAGGGATAAAGGCACCCCTCCACTTT. Complete variable domain (other parts from reference TRBV5-6 and TRBJ1-6): DAGVTQSPTHLIKTRGQQVTLRCSPKSGHDTVSWYQQALGQGPQFIFQYYEEEERQRGNFPDRFSGHQFPNYSSELNVNALLLGDSALYLCASSPTGIKAPLHFGNGTRLTVT.